This T cell receptor (beta chain) came from a study of T-cell memory formation after mild COVID-19. This CDR3 spans 14 amino acids. The ends were cut back, 5 bases at V and 4 bases at J, with 14 bases in the middle. The germline gives CDR1 MGHDK, CDR2 SYGVNS. TCRdb re-analysed the 5' RACE reads in MiXCR, keeping a single row per CDR3 protein. In the table there are roughly 100,000 distinct CDR3 sequences, about 16% of which are singletons. Findings and caveats of the study: The authors left the SARS-CoV-2 specificity of second-wave clones peaking on day 37 unconfirmed. In pre-infection memory, a portion of responding clones appeared, which suggested that cross-reactive memory joined.

This clonotype has more than one count but fewer than ten. Its antigen remains unidentified. This chain uses TRBV25-1 with TRBJ2-5, with D maybe TRBD1 (6 bases). The sequence derives from a man aged 18 to 30 who had mild COVID-19 (a few samples of this study predate the infection). Cell type and time point are not known. Sequencing input: PBMCs or a T cell subset sorted from them (not recorded which). The CDR3 DNA follows: TGTGCCAGCAGTCGGGCAGGGGAAAGAGAGACCCAGTACTTC. Its protein product is CASSRAGERETQYF.